A selection of T cell receptor beta chains follows, all from one sample in a study of blood T cell repertoires in COVID-19. TCRdb's table, derived via immunoSEQ multiplex PCR, lists solely in-frame clones and lacks some. This sample has about 180,000 clones, with roughly 90% found just once. The sequencing input was peripheral blood. The receptor source for this set is a woman aged 45-59 years with acute or convalescent COVID-19. The CDR3 runs from the conserved cysteine through the conserved F or W. D genes are given only for firm matches. Clone size is not always given. Where it is, it says once, few, many or a class for expanded clones.

>TRBV6-2/TRBV6-3|13|-|TRBJ2-7|-
CASSYGQSYEQYF
TGTGCCAGCAGTTACGGTCAGTCCTACGAGCAGTACTTC
>TRBV6-5|14|-|TRBJ1-5|-
CASSRTVGNQPQHF
TGTGCCAGCAGTCGGACAGTCGGCAATCAGCCCCAGCATTTT
>TRBV20-1|11|-|TRBJ2-7|-
CSAPTRSGQYF
TGCAGTGCCCCTACTCGGTCGGGGCAGTACTTC
>TRBV28|14|-|TRBJ2-7|TRBD2
CASHSGGKNYEQYF
TGTGCCAGTCATAGCGGGGGGAAGAACTACGAGCAGTACTTC
>TRBV19|19|-|TRBJ1-6|-
CASSPPAGRQSSYNSPLHF
TGTGCCAGTAGTCCCCCGGCGGGGCGGCAGAGCTCCTATAATTCACCCCTCCACTTT
>TRBV18|18|-|TRBJ1-3|-
CASSLRTDYLVSGNTIYF
TGTGCCAGCTCCCTTCGGACAGACTACCTCGTCTCTGGAAACACCATATATTTT
>TRBV5-1|17|-|TRBJ1-4|-
CASSGQIGLSTNEKLFF
TGCGCCAGCAGCGGACAGATAGGTCTTTCAACTAATGAAAAACTGTTTTTT
>TRBV18|15|-|TRBJ1-3|TRBD1
CASSPYGQGGNTIYF
TGTGCCAGCTCACCCTATGGACAGGGTGGAAACACCATATATTTT
>TRBV15|16|-|TRBJ1-4|-
CATSRPTTTAKEKLFF
TGTGCCACCAGCAGACCTACTACGACCGCTAAAGAAAAACTGTTTTTT
>TRBV2|13|-|TRBJ1-5|-
CASSEARMEPQHF
TGTGCCAGCAGTGAAGCCAGGATGGAGCCCCAGCATTTT
>TRBV12-2|12|once|TRBJ2-4|-
CASRPDRRFKYF
TGTGCAAGTCGCCCCGACAGAAGGTTCAAGTACTTC
>TRBV29-1|14|-|TRBJ2-5|TRBD2
CSVVGLAGGETQYF
TGCAGCGTCGTTGGACTAGCGGGGGGGGAGACCCAGTACTTC
>TRBV11-2|15|-|TRBJ1-3|-
CASSPFVGGRNTIYF
TGTGCCAGCAGCCCCTTTGTAGGAGGACGAAACACCATATATTTT
>TRBV12-5|18|-|TRBJ1-5|TRBD1
CASGLRDRGGVSNQPQHF
TGTGCTAGTGGTCTGCGGGACAGGGGAGGGGTTAGCAATCAGCCCCAGCATTTT